This T cell receptor (beta chain) was sequenced during a study of shared clonotypes between healthy human individuals. Study-wide background: The plates for each donor numbered three CD4 naive, three CD4 memory, two CD8 naive and one CD8 memory.

Trimming took 1 base from V and 5 from J, leaving 6 bases between them. The germline V gene encodes CDR1 SGHNT and CDR2 YENEEA. The CDR3 loop spans 13 amino acids. DNA at 150 to 200 ng, 25,000 to 30,000 T cell genomes, went into sorted-subset replicate PCRs. Here immunoSEQ multiplex PCR was the method, and the copy in TCRdb shows in-frame clones only, minus some. The sample consists of about 1.1 million clones, about 72% of them appearing once. Regarding the study as a whole: The expectation was that sequencing depth would affect clonotype sharing among donors. For naive CD4 cells, 4.5% to 6.5% of clonotypes were shared across a few donors.

In the case of this clone: Its antigen is not known. Other nucleotide sequences in the sample specify the same CDR3.

This sequence joins TRBV11-3 and TRBJ2-1; the D is unclear. What was sequenced was memory CD4+ T cells from PBMCs. Stated subset: CD45RA-negative fraction. The origin of this receptor is a young man in good health. Some clones in this sample may be carry-over from other donors' samples. The CDR3 coding sequence is TGTGCCAGCAGCTTAGGAGGTCACAATGAGCAGTTCTTC. Protein sequence: CASSLGGHNEQFF. The full variable domain, its missing parts supplied by reference TRBV11-3 and TRBJ2-1, is EAGVVQSPRYKIIEKKQPVAFWCNPISGHNTLYWYLQNLGQGPELLIRYENEEAVDDSQLPKDRFSAERLKGVDSTLKIQPAELGDSAVYLCASSLGGHNEQFFGPGTRLTVL.